These 12 T cell receptor beta chains share one sample of origin, sequenced in a study of blood T cell repertoires in COVID-19. Clones were read by immunoSEQ multiplex PCR, and TCRdb kept only the in-frame ones, dropping some. In the table there are a few hundred thousand clones, around 90% of which are singletons. Sequenced input: peripheral blood. The receptors shown here come from a man aged 18 to 29 with active or convalescent COVID-19.

V is TRBV28 and J is TRBJ1-5; D is unclear. The germline V gene encodes CDR1 MDHEN and CDR2 SYDVKM. V lost 3 bases to trimming and J lost 1 base, with 7 bases between them. The CDR3 is 14 residues long. CDR3 protein: CASSFRGSNQPQHF. CDR3 DNA: TGTGCCAGCAGTTTCCGAGGGAGCAATCAGCCCCAGCATTTT. Combining the CDR3 with reference TRBV28 and TRBJ1-5 gives the whole variable domain DVKVTQSSRYLVKRTGEKVFLECVQDMDHENMFWYRQDPGLGLRLIYFSYDVKMKEKGDIPEGYSVSREKKERFSLILESASTNQTSMYLCASSFRGSNQPQHFGDGTRLSIL.

This clone has just a few counts. This chain uses TRBV20-1 with TRBJ1-2; D not certain. Trimming cost V 5 bases and J 12 bases, with 16 bases left between them. The CDR3 is 11 residues long. Germline V gene data show CDR1 as DFQATT and CDR2 as SNEGSKA (reference sequence). The CDR3 region is CSAQLDRRDTF. In nucleotides, the CDR3 is TGCAGTGCTCAACTAGACCGACGAGACACCTTC.

The chain carries TRBV7-2 and TRBJ2-1; 10 bases match TRBD2. With V trimmed by 5 bases and J by 7 bases, 2 bases remained unmatched. Germline CDR1 SGHTA, CDR2 FQGNSA. The CDR3 covers 13 residues. The CDR3 DNA reads as TGTGCCAGCAGCCCGACTAGCGGGAATGAGCAGTTCTTC. The encoded protein is CASSPTSGNEQFF.

The rearrangement uses TRBV5-4 and TRBJ2-7; D ambiguous. This CDR3 contains 14 residues. CDR1 is SGHNT and CDR2 is YYREEE in the germline V gene (reference sequence). V lost 4 bases, J lost 7 bases, and 18 bases lay in between. CDR3 sequence: CASSHPSSSREQYF. CDR3 DNA: TGTGCCAGCAGCCACCCGAGCTCCTCTCGGGAGCAGTACTTC. Looking up the rest from reference TRBV5-4 and TRBJ2-7 gives the full variable domain: ETGVTQSPTHLIKTRGQQVTLRCSSQSGHNTVSWYQQALGQGPQFIFQYYREEENGRGNFPPRFSGLQFPNYSSELNVNALELDDSALYLCASSHPSSSREQYFGPGTRLTVT.

The rearrangement joins TRBV6-5 to TRBJ2-7; maybe TRBD1 (6 bases). Germline CDR1 MNHEY, CDR2 SVGAGI. V dropped 6 bases and J dropped 6 bases, with 21 bases sitting between them. This CDR3 has 15 residues. The CDR3, as DNA: TGTGCCAGCAGCGAGAAACAGGGTCGGGAAGGCGAGCAGTACTTC. Amino acid sequence: CASSEKQGREGEQYF.

The chain has TRBV27 and TRBJ1-6; TRBD1 might be the D (6 bases). The germline V gene has CDR1 MNHEY and CDR2 SMNVEV (reference sequence). CDR3 length: 17 amino acids. Deletions cut 2 bases from V and 7 bases from J, with 18 bases between. The CDR3 reads CASSLTGRGVWNSPLHF. The CDR3 DNA sequence: TGTGCCAGCAGTTTAACGGGCAGGGGAGTATGGAATTCACCCCTCCACTTT.

This chain uses TRBV6-6 with TRBJ1-2; 8 nucleotides line up with TRBD1. The length of the CDR3 is 16 residues. The trim removed 2 bases at V and 4 bases at J, leaving 9 bases unmatched. Germline-derived CDR1 and CDR2 are MNHNY and SVGAGI (reference sequence). In nucleotides, the CDR3 is TGTGCCAGCAGTTACGACCTTCAGGGGGCGGGCTATGGCTACACCTTC. As protein: CASSYDLQGAGYGYTF.

The rearrangement joins TRBV6-5 to TRBJ2-7, with TRBD1 as a possible D gene (7 bases). This CDR3 spans 15 amino acids. Trimming left V 0 bases short and J 6 bases short, with 15 bases between. Looked up from germline, CDR1 is MNHEY and CDR2 is SVGAGI. For the CDR3, the DNA is TGTGCCAGCAGTTACTCGGAGGGGGCGTCGTCCGAGCAGTACTTC. Translation gives CASSYSEGASSEQYF.

The V and J genes are TRBV28 and TRBJ1-1; no definite D call. Germline CDR1 reads MDHEN; CDR2 reads SYDVKM. CDR3 length equals 14 residues. Trimming took 10 bases from V and 0 from J, leaving 15 bases between them. The CDR3 region has the DNA TGTGCCACCGATACTGAGATAATGAACACTGAAGCTTTCTTT. Amino acid sequence: CATDTEIMNTEAFF.

The chain employs TRBV6-6 and TRBJ2-2; possible D gene TRBD1, 6 bases. This CDR3 contains 16 residues. Trimming removed 4 bases at V and 2 bases at J, with 14 bases between. The germline V gene has CDR1 MNHNY and CDR2 SVGAGI (reference sequence). Here the CDR3 DNA reads TGTGCCAGCAGTTCCGCCGGGGACATCAACACCGGGGAGCTGTTTTTT. It specifies CASSSAGDINTGELFF.

The V gene is TRBV9, the J gene TRBJ1-5, with D possibly TRBD1 on 5 matching bases. The length of the CDR3 is 19 residues. Trimming took off 1 base at V and 2 bases at J, with 22 bases between the two ends. Germline V lookup: CDR1 SGDLS, CDR2 YYNGEE. CDR3 in amino acids: CASSVRLLVQGPGNQPQHF. DNA for the CDR3: TGTGCCAGCAGCGTAAGGCTCCTTGTTCAGGGCCCTGGCAATCAGCCCCAGCATTTT.

The chain uses TRBV11-2 and TRBJ2-7; a possible D gene is TRBD2 (6 bases). This CDR3 has 15 residues. Germline CDR1 and CDR2: SGHAT and FQNNGV. V lost 7 bases and J lost 3, with 19 bases in between. CDR3 protein: CASTPSLGGYYEQYF. CDR3 DNA: TGTGCCAGCACCCCGAGCTTAGGAGGGTACTACGAGCAGTACTTC. Full variable domain (missing parts from reference TRBV11-2 and TRBJ2-7): EAGVAQSPRYKIIEKRQSVAFWCNPISGHATLYWYQQILGQGPKLLIQFQNNGVVDDSQLPKDRFSAERLKGVDSTLKIQPAKLEDSAVYLCASTPSLGGYYEQYFGPGTRLTVT.